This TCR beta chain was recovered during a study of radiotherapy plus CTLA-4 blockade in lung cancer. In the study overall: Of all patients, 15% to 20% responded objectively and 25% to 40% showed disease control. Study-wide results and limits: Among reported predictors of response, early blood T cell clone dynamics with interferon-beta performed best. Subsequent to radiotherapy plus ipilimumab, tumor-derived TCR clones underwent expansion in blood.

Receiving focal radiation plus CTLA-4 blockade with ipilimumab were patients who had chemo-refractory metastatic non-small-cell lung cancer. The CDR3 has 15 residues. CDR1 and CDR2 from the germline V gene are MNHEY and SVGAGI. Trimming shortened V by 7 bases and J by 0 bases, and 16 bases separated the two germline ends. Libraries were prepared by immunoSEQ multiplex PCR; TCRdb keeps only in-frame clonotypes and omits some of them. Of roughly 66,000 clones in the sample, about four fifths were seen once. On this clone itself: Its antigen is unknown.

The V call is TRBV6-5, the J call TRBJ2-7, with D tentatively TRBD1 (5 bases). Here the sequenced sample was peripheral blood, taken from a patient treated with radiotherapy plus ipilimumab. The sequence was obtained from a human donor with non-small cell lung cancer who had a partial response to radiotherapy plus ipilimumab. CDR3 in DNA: TGTGCCAGCACCTCCTCGAGGACATCCTCCTACGAGCAGTACTTC. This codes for CASTSSRTSSYEQYF.